Listed below are T cell receptor beta chains from one sample, sequenced in a study of blood T cell repertoires in COVID-19. Data came from immunoSEQ multiplex PCR; TCRdb stores just in-frame clones and leaves some out. Found here are around 250,000 clones, 70% to 90% of them singletons; the top ten hold just over 0.85%. The sequencing input was PBMCs or T cells enriched from blood (not recorded which). The source is a man between 45 and 60 years old who had been exposed to COVID-19. The CDR3 runs from the conserved cysteine through the conserved F or W. The D gene is left open where the match is weak. Where a row states a size, it is once, few, many or the class of an expanded clone; other rows omit it.

>TRBV29-1|TRBJ1-4|NA|NA
TGCAGCGTTGGGGGGGGTGGTGAAAAACTGTTTTTT
CSVGGGGEKLFF
>TRBV29-1|TRBJ2-3|NA|TRBD2
TGCAGCGTTGATTATTTCAGGACTAGCGTGAGCACAGATACGCAGTATTTT
CSVDYFRTSVSTDTQYF
>TRBV5-1|TRBJ1-1|NA|TRBD1
TGCGCCAGCAGCTCCGGACAGGGGAACACTGAAGCTTTCTTT
CASSSGQGNTEAFF
>TRBV5-1|TRBJ2-5|NA|NA
TGCGCCAGCAGGTTAGACAAAGAGACCCAGTACTTC
CASRLDKETQYF
>TRBV28|TRBJ1-5|NA|NA
TGTGCCAGCGCTAACCTTCAGCCCCAGCATTTT
CASANLQPQHF
>TRBV7-9|TRBJ2-7|NA|TRBD2
TGTGCCAGCAGCATACTAGCGGGGGAGTACGAGCAGTACTTC
CASSILAGEYEQYF
>TRBV6-2/TRBV6-3|TRBJ2-5|NA|NA
TGTGCCAGCAGTGGGAGGGGGAACCTCCAAGAGACCCAGTACTTC
CASSGRGNLQETQYF
>TRBV18|TRBJ1-6|once|TRBD1
TGTGCCAGCTCAGAGCTTGGACAGGGCGGTTCACCCCTCCACTTT
CASSELGQGGSPLHF
>TRBV30|TRBJ2-1|once|TRBD2
TGTGCCTGGGGGACTAGCGGAGGGTACGGTGAGCAGTTCTTC
CAWGTSGGYGEQFF
>TRBV11-1|TRBJ2-3|NA|TRBD2
TGTGCCAGCAGACGGGGGACTAGCGGATTCACAGATACGCAGTATTTT
CASRRGTSGFTDTQYF
>TRBV12-3/TRBV12-4|TRBJ1-3|NA|NA
TGTGCCAGCAGTTTGGGGAGCACAAACACCATATATTTT
CASSLGSTNTIYF
>TRBV2|TRBJ2-1|NA|NA
TGTGCCAGCAGCCCAGAGGGGGGGGGATATGAGCAGTTCTTC
CASSPEGGGYEQFF
>TRBV5-4|TRBJ1-6|NA|TRBD1
TGTGCCAGCAGCTTACAGGGGGCTGGGTCACCCCTCCACTTT
CASSLQGAGSPLHF
>TRBV19|TRBJ1-5|NA|NA
TGTGCCAGTAGTATATGGGCCGCGAGCAATCAGCCCCAGCATTTT
CASSIWAASNQPQHF
>TRBV6-5|TRBJ1-2|NA|TRBD1
TGTGCCAGCAGCCAGGGGGCGCGGGAAAATGGCTACACCTTC
CASSQGARENGYTF
>TRBV9|TRBJ2-3|NA|NA
TGTGCCAGCAGCGTAGCAGGGGAATGGACAGATACGCAGTATTTT
CASSVAGEWTDTQYF
>TRBV7-8|TRBJ2-3|NA|TRBD2
TGTGCCAGCAGTCTATGGTCTAGCGGGGGCACTACAGATACGCAGTATTTT
CASSLWSSGGTTDTQYF
>TRBV6-6|TRBJ1-3|NA|NA
TGTGCCAGCAGTTACGGGAGCCAGTCTGGAAACACCATATATTTT
CASSYGSQSGNTIYF
>TRBV11-2|TRBJ2-1|NA|NA
TGTGCCAGCAGCTTACCGGCGGGCGCCGCCTACAATGAGCAGTTCTTC
CASSLPAGAAYNEQFF
>TRBV6-1|TRBJ1-5|NA|NA
TGTGCCAGCAGTGAGGGCCCGGGGGGCAATCAGCCCCAGCATTTT
CASSEGPGGNQPQHF
>TRBV28|TRBJ1-6|once|NA
TGTGCCAGCAGTCCCTTCAGGGTTTCACCCCTCCACTTT
CASSPFRVSPLHF
>TRBV10-3|TRBJ2-7|NA|TRBD1
TGTGCCATCAGTGATGTGGGAGTGGGGACAGACTACGAGCAGTACTTC
CAISDVGVGTDYEQYF
>TRBV24-1|TRBJ1-2|NA|NA
TGTGCCACCAGTGATTCCCGCTATGGCTACACCTTC
CATSDSRYGYTF
>TRBV5-1|TRBJ2-7|NA|TRBD1
TGCGCCAGCAGCTTCCCCAGGACAGGGGGCGGATGGGAGCAGTACTTC
CASSFPRTGGGWEQYF
>TRBV7-6|TRBJ1-2|NA|NA
TGTGCCAGCAGCCCCCAGGCTGGGGGCGCCGACTATGGCTACACCTTC
CASSPQAGGADYGYTF
>TRBV27|TRBJ2-7|once|NA
TGTGCCTCCCGCGGGACGGCTTACGAGCAGTACTTC
CASRGTAYEQYF
>TRBV20-1|TRBJ1-2|NA|TRBD1
TGCAGTGCTAGTGAGGGGACAGGGGGCGCCGTTGGCTACACCTTC
CSASEGTGGAVGYTF
>TRBV11-2|TRBJ2-3|NA|NA
TGTGCCAGCAGCTTATTCCCAGGGGCTAGCACAGATACGCAGTATTTT
CASSLFPGASTDTQYF
>TRBV15|TRBJ1-1|once|NA
TGTGCCACCAGCAGAGATTCGGGCGAGGGAGCTTTCTTT
CATSRDSGEGAFF
>TRBV19|TRBJ2-5|NA|NA
TGTGCCAGTAGCACCCCAGCCCGCACCATACAGGGCCCCCGGGAGACCCAGTACTTC
CASSTPARTIQGPRETQYF
>TRBV20-1|TRBJ2-1|once|NA
TGCAGTGCTAGTGGATCTAGCTCCTACAATGAGCAGTTCTTC
CSASGSSSYNEQFF
>TRBV2|TRBJ1-1|few|NA
TGTGCCACCACAGGCTTGGAGAACACTGAAGCTTTCTTT
CATTGLENTEAFF